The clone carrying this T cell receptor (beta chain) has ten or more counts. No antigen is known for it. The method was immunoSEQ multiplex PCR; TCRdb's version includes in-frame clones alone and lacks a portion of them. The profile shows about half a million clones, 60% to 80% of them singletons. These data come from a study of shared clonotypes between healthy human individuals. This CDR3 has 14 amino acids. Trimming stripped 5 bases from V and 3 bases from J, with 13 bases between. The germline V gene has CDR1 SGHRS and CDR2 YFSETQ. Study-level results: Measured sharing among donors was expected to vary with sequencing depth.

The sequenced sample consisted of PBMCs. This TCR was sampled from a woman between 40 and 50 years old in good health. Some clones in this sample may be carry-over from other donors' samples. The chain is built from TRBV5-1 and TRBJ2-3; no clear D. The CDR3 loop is CASRLRISTDTQYF. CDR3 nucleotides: TGCGCCAGCAGGTTACGTATTTCGACAGATACGCAGTATTTT. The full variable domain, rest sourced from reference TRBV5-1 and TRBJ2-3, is KAGVTQTPRYLIKTRGQQVTLSCSPISGHRSVSWYQQTPGQGLQFLFEYFSETQRNKGNFPGRFSGRQFSNSRSEMNVSTLELGDSALYLCASRLRISTDTQYFGPGTRLTVL.